The present entry profiles one TCR beta chain with its context. Its antigen is currently unknown. The data were taken from a study of T cell repertoires and HLA-DP antigens. The wider study: One alloantigen had ten groove amino acid differences from self, the other one. Sorted CD137+CD4+ samples averaged 218.4 ng DNA; pre-culture CD4+ samples, approximately 1,100 ng. The study's findings and limits: Against one allele, clones undetected before culture averaged approximately 35%; against the other, around 50%.

This CDR3 is 15 amino acids long. From germline, CDR1 is KGHSH and CDR2 LQKENI. The V end lost 5 bases, the J end lost 4 bases, and 15 bases lay between the germline ends. Purity of the untouched CD4+ T cells was 95% to 98%. Sequencing was performed with immunoSEQ multiplex PCR; in TCRdb, only in-frame clones are kept and a portion is missing. The sample comprises over 100,000 clones, nearly 95% of which are singletons, and about 0.27% rests with the top ten. This chain connects TRBV18 to TRBJ1-5, with D tentatively TRBD1 (5 bases). Sample: CD4+ T cells from PBMCs. The sequence was obtained from a young woman in good health and CMV-seronegative. CDR3 sequence reads: CASSSNRILNQPQHF. CDR3 DNA: TGTGCCAGCTCATCTAACAGGATTCTAAATCAGCCCCAGCATTTT.